This entry features one TCR beta chain sequence. Its antigen is currently unknown. Naive CD8+ T cells were CD45RO-CCR7+CD27+CD95-. This specimen comes from a study of CXCR3-negative and CXCR3-positive naive CD8 T cells. Study-wide points: Cryopreservation partially lowered CXCR3 expression, so most assays used fresh PBMCs. Memory CD8+ T cell repertoires were far less diverse than both naive subsets. In naive cells, CXCR3-negative and CXCR3-positive subsets had similar TRBV-TRBJ usage; memory cells differed.

Carrying UMI labels, the TRB cDNA libraries were prepared through 5' RACE. TCRdb re-called the 5' RACE reads and gives one entry per CDR3 protein, without DNA. The table lists 150,000 or so distinct CDR3 sequences. Per the germline V gene, CDR1 is KGHSH and CDR2 is LQKENI. CDR3 length: 19 residues. V usage is TRBV18 and J usage is TRBJ2-6; TCRdb indicates TRBD2, and absent DNA this call remains unverified. The sample taken for sequencing was naive CXCR3- CD8+ T cells from blood. The subset is: CD45RO-CCR7+CD27+CD95- naive CD8+ T cells lacking CXCR3 (TNR3-). This TCR was sampled from a human donor in good health. Some clones in this sample may be carry-over from other donors' samples. CDR3 protein: CASSPVTPTVGSGANVLTF.